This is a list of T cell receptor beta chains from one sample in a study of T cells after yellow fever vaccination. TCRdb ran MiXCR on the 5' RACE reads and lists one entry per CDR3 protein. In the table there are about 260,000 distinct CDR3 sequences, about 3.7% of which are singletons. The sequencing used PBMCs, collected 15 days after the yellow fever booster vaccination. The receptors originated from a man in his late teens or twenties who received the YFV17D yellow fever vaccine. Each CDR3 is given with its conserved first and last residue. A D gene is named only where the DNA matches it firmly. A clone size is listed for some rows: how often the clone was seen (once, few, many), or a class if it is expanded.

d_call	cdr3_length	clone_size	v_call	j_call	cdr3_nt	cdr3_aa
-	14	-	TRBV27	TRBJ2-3	TGTGCCAGCAGTCTCCGGGACCAGAAAGATACGCAGTATTTT	CASSLRDQKDTQYF
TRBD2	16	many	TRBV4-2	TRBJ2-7	TGTGCCAGCAGCCCCCTGGGAGATCGGGGGGGCTACGAGCAGTACTTC	CASSPLGDRGGYEQYF
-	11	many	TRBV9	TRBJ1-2	TGTGCCAGCAGCAGGGGGGGGAACTACACCTTC	CASSRGGNYTF
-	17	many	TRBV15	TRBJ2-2	TGTGCCACCAGCAGAGTCCGGGCAACAGCGAACACCGGGGAGCTGTTTTTT	CATSRVRATANTGELFF
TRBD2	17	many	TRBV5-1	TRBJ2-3	TGCGCCAGCAGCCCCGGACTAGCGGGGGTCAGCACAGATACGCAGTATTTT	CASSPGLAGVSTDTQYF
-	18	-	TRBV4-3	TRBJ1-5	TGCGCCAGCAGCCAAGAGCCCCCCACGGGGGGCGGGAATCAGCCCCAGCATTTT	CASSQEPPTGGGNQPQHF
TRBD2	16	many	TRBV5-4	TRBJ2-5	TGTGCCAGCAGCTTGGATTTCGCGGGGGGCCAAGAGACCCAGTACTTC	CASSLDFAGGQETQYF
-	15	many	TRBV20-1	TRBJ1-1	TGCAGTGCTAGAGATCATCGACAGACCTTTAGAGGAGCTTTCTTT	CSARDHRQTFRGAFF
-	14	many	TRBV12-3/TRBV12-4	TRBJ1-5	TGTGCCAGCAGCCAATGGGGGCTCAATCAGCCCCAGCATTTT	CASSQWGLNQPQHF
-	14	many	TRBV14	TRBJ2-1	TGTGCCAGCAGCCAAAGAGGGACGTACAATGAGCAGTTCTTC	CASSQRGTYNEQFF
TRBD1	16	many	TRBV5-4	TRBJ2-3	TGTGCCAGCAGCTCCCCGACAGGGGGCCAAACAGATACGCAGTATTTT	CASSSPTGGQTDTQYF
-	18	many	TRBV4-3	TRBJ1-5	TGCGCCAGCAGCCAAGATTTACCGGGGGGCTATAGCAATCAGCCCCAGCATTTT	CASSQDLPGGYSNQPQHF
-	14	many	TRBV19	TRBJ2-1	TGTGCCAGTAGTATTGAGGTGGGTTACAATGAGCAGTTCTTC	CASSIEVGYNEQFF
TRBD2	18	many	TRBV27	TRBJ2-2	TGTGCCAGCAGTTCCTTCGGGGGGACTAGCGGACTATACGGGGAGCTGTTTTTT	CASSSFGGTSGLYGELFF
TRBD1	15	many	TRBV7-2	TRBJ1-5	TGTGCCAGCAGCCTTACAGGGGGAAACAATCAGCCCCAGCATTTT	CASSLTGGNNQPQHF
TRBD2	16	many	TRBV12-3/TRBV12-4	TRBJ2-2	TGTGCCAGCAGTTTGTTCGGGGGGGAATGGACCGGGGAGCTGTTTTTT	CASSLFGGEWTGELFF
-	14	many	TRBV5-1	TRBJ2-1	TGCGCCAGCACTATCCAGGGGCCTCGAGATGAGCAGTTCTTC	CASTIQGPRDEQFF
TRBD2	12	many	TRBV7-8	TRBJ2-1	TGTGCCAGCAGCCAGACTAGCGGGGGACAGTTCTTC	CASSQTSGGQFF
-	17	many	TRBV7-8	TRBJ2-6	TGTGCCAGCAGCGGGGACCGAACGAGCTCTGGGGCCAACGTCCTGACTTTC	CASSGDRTSSGANVLTF
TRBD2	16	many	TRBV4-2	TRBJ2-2	TGTGCCAGCAGCCCCACCGCGGGGGGGCGAACCGGGGAGCTGTTTTTT	CASSPTAGGRTGELFF
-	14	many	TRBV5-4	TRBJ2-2	TGTGCCAGCAGCTTCGGGGTATCCACCGGGGAGCTGTTTTTT	CASSFGVSTGELFF
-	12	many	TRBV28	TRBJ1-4	TGTGCCAGCACCTCCAAAATACAGGGCCCTTCTTTT	CASTSKIQGPSF
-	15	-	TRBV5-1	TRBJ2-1	TGCGCCAGCAGCCCCTCAGACCCCGCATACAATGAGCAGTTCTTC	CASSPSDPAYNEQFF
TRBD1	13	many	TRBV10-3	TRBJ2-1	TGTGCCATCAGGGGGACAGTAAACAATGAGCAGTTCTTC	CAIRGTVNNEQFF
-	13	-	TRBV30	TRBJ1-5	TGTGCCTGGAGCCTTCTCGGAAATCAGCCCCAGCATTTT	CAWSLLGNQPQHF
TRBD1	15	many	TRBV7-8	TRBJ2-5	TGTGCCAGCAGCATCCGGGACAGGGTTCTGGAGACCCAGTACTTC	CASSIRDRVLETQYF